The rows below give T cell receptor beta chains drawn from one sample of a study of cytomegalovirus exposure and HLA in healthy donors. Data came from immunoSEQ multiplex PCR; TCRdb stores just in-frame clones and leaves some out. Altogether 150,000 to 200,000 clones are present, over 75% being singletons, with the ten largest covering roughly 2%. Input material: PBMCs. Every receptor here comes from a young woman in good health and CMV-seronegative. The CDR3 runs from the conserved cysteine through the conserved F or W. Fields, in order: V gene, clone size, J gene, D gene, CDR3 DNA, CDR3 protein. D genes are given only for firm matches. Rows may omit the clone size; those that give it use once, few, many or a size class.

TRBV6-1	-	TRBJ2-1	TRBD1	TGTGCCAGCAGTGAAGCTGAACAGGGGGATTTCTACAATGAGCAGTTCTTC	CASSEAEQGDFYNEQFF
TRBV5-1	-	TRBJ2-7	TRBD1	TGCGCCAGCAGCTTGGAGGGACAGGATAACTACGAGCAGTACTTC	CASSLEGQDNYEQYF
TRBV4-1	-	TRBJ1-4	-	TGCGCCAGCAGCCAAGAACAGGGCGGAGGAAAACTGTTTTTT	CASSQEQGGGKLFF
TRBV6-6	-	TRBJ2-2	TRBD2	TGTGCCATTACTAGCGACGGGGAGCTGTTTTTT	CAITSDGELFF
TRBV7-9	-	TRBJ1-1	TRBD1	TGTGCCAGCAGCCAAAGGACAGGGGTTGAAGCTTTCTTT	CASSQRTGVEAFF
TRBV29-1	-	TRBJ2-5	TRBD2	TGCAGCGCCGGCGGGGGAGGTCAAGAGACCCAGTACTTC	CSAGGGGQETQYF
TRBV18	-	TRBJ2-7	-	TGTGCCAGCTCACCCGGACTATCAAGCTCCTACGAGCAGTACTTC	CASSPGLSSSYEQYF
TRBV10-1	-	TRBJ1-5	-	TGCGCCAGCAGTCCAGGGGATGGACAGCCCCAGCATTTT	CASSPGDGQPQHF
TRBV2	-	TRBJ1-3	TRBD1	TGTGCCAGCAATGTCATCCCCGGGACAGCCGGAAACACCATATATTTT	CASNVIPGTAGNTIYF
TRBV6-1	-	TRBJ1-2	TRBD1	TGTGCCAGCAGTGAAGCGTTTAACAGGGGCGGCTACACCTTC	CASSEAFNRGGYTF
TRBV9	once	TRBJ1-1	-	TGTGCCAGCAGCCCCAGTGGCTGGCCGGGCACTGAAGCTTTCTTT	CASSPSGWPGTEAFF
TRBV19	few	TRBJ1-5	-	TGTGCCAGTAGTTTACAGGGTAGCAATCAGCCCCAGCATTTT	CASSLQGSNQPQHF